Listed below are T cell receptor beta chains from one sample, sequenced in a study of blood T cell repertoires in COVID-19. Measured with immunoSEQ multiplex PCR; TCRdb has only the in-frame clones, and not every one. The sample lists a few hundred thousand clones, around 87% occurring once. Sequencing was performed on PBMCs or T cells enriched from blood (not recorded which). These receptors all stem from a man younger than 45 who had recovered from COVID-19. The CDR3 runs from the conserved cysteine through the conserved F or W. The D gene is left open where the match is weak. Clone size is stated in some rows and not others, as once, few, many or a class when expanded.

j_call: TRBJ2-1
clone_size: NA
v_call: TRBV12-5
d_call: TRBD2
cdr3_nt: TGTGCTAGTGGCTCCGGACTAGTAACCTTTAATGAGCAGTTCTTC
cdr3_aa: CASGSGLVTFNEQFF

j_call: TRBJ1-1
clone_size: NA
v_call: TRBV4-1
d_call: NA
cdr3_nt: TGCGCCAGCAGCCCCGTCCGTGGACACCTGAACACTGAAGCTTTCTTT
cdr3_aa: CASSPVRGHLNTEAFF

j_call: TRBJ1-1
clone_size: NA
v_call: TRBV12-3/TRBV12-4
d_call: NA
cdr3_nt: TGTGCCAGCAGTGCCGGGACTCGGGCTTTCTTT
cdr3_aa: CASSAGTRAFF

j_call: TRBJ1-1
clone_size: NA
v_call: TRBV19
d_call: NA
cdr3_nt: TGTGCCAGTAGTATCCCAGGATTGGGCACTGAAGCTTTCTTT
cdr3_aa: CASSIPGLGTEAFF

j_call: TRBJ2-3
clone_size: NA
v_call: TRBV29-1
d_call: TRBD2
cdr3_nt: TGCAGCGTTGAAGGGACTAGTGGAGATACGCAGTATTTT
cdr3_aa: CSVEGTSGDTQYF

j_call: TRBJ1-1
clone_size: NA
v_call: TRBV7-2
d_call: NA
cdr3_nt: TGTGCCAGCCCCGCGGACCTAAGGGGCACTGAAGCTTTCTTT
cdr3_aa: CASPADLRGTEAFF

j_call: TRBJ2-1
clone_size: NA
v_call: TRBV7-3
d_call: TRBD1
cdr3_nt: TGTGCCAGCGTTGGAGCGGACAGGGGCTACAATGAGCAGTTCTTC
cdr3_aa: CASVGADRGYNEQFF

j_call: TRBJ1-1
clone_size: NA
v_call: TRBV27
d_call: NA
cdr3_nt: TGTGCCAGCAGTTTCATCGGGAGTCGGACTGAAGCTTTCTTT
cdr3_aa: CASSFIGSRTEAFF

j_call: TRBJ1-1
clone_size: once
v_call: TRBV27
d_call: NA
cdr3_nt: TGTGCCAGCGGATGGCAGGGGATGAGGATGAACACTGAAGCTTTCTTT
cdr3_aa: CASGWQGMRMNTEAFF

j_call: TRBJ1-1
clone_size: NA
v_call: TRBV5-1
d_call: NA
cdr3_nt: TGCGCCAGCAGCTTGTCCGAGTTCACTGAAGCTTTCTTT
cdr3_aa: CASSLSEFTEAFF

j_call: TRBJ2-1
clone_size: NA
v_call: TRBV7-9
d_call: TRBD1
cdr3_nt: TGTGCCAGCAGCCCCAGAACGGGACAGTACAATGAGCAGTTCTTC
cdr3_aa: CASSPRTGQYNEQFF